This is a list of T cell receptor beta chains from one sample in a study of blood T cell repertoires in COVID-19. Repertoires were generated with immunoSEQ multiplex PCR, while TCRdb's copy carries only in-frame clones and drops some. The table lists just over 300,000 clones, 80% to 90% of them singletons. The sequencing input was PBMCs or T cells enriched from blood (not recorded which). These receptors were obtained from a man aged 25-45 years who had recovered from COVID-19. Both conserved end residues are part of each CDR3. The order of the fields is J gene, clone size, V gene, D gene, CDR3 DNA, CDR3 protein. A D gene is named only where the DNA matches it firmly. Clone sizes are given selectively: once, few, many, or a class where the clone is expanded.

>TRBJ1-3|-|TRBV6-5|-
TGTGCCAGCAGTTACTCTATTGGGGAGGGCACCATATATTTT
CASSYSIGEGTIYF
>TRBJ1-2|once|TRBV28|-
TGTGCCAGCAGTTTAAGCTGGTACAGGGAGGGCGGCTACACCTTC
CASSLSWYREGGYTF
>TRBJ1-2|once|TRBV10-3|-
TGTGCCATCAGCGACTATGGGGCAGGGGATCCACACACCTTC
CAISDYGAGDPHTF
>TRBJ1-1|-|TRBV6-6|-
TGTGCCAGCAGTTACTCGAGCCGGGGGGACACTGAAGCTTTCTTT
CASSYSSRGDTEAFF
>TRBJ1-2|-|TRBV6-5|-
TGTGCCAGCAGTTACTCTTCAGTAAACTATGGCTACACCTTC
CASSYSSVNYGYTF
>TRBJ2-7|few|TRBV15|-
TGTGCCACCAGCCCATACGGGGGCTACGAGCAGTACTTC
CATSPYGGYEQYF
>TRBJ1-1|-|TRBV19|TRBD1
TGTGCCAGTAGCCGGACAGGGTCTTTGTACACTGAAGCTTTCTTT
CASSRTGSLYTEAFF
>TRBJ1-1|-|TRBV6-2/TRBV6-3|TRBD1
TGTGCCAGCAGTCACGCACAGGGGACAATGAACACTGAAGCTTTCTTT
CASSHAQGTMNTEAFF
>TRBJ1-2|-|TRBV5-1|-
TGCGCCAGCAGCCCGGACAGTGCTAACTATGGCTACACCTTC
CASSPDSANYGYTF
>TRBJ1-2|-|TRBV28|-
TGTGCCAGCAGTTCATGGGGGGCGAAATCCCCAACATATGGCTACACCTTC
CASSSWGAKSPTYGYTF
>TRBJ1-4|-|TRBV3-1/TRBV3-2|-
TGTGCCAGCAGCCCCGGGGGGACTAATGAAAAACTGTTTTTT
CASSPGGTNEKLFF
>TRBJ1-1|-|TRBV7-8|-
TGTGCCAGCAGCGCCCCGGAGGGGTGGACTGAAGCTTTCTTT
CASSAPEGWTEAFF
>TRBJ2-3|-|TRBV9|-
TGTGCCAGCAGCGCTGAGACACGGAGCACAGATACGCAGTATTTT
CASSAETRSTDTQYF
>TRBJ2-7|-|TRBV18|TRBD1
TGTGCCAGCTCACCTACGGGACAGGGAACCGAGCAGTACTTC
CASSPTGQGTEQYF
>TRBJ2-2|-|TRBV2|TRBD1
TGTGCCATCATTCAGGGGGCGCGGGACACCGGGGAGCTGTTTTTT
CAIIQGARDTGELFF
>TRBJ1-2|-|TRBV19|-
TGTGCCAGTAGTAACATCTGGGTAGGGGAAGATGGCTACACCTTC
CASSNIWVGEDGYTF
>TRBJ2-1|-|TRBV20-1|TRBD2
TGCAGTGCTAGTTCGGGACTAGCGGGGGGCGATGAGCAGTTCTTC
CSASSGLAGGDEQFF
>TRBJ2-5|-|TRBV11-2|-
TGTGCCAGCAGCAAGGGGCGACAAGAGACCCAGTACTTC
CASSKGRQETQYF
>TRBJ1-5|-|TRBV19|-
TGTGCCAGTAGGCGGGGTGGCGGTGGCCAGCCCCAGCATTTT
CASRRGGGGQPQHF
>TRBJ1-1|-|TRBV29-1|TRBD1
TGCAGCGCTGCTAGGGACAGTAACACTGAAGCTTTCTTT
CSAARDSNTEAFF
>TRBJ1-5|-|TRBV3-1/TRBV3-2|TRBD1
TGTGCCAGCAGCCAGGGACAGTCCAATCAGCCCCAGCATTTT
CASSQGQSNQPQHF
>TRBJ1-2|-|TRBV3-1/TRBV3-2|-
TGTGCCAGCAGTCGACGCAGGGCGCTGGGGGGCTACACCTTC
CASSRRRALGGYTF
>TRBJ1-1|-|TRBV27|-
TGTGCCAGCAGTTTATCGTCAGGTATGACTGAAGCTTTCTTT
CASSLSSGMTEAFF
>TRBJ2-3|-|TRBV19|TRBD1
TGTGCCAGTAGTAATAGACAGGGGTATACAGATACGCAGTATTTT
CASSNRQGYTDTQYF
>TRBJ2-5|-|TRBV5-4|TRBD1
TGTGCCAGCACCCGAGGACAGGCGACTCAAGAGACCCAGTACTTC
CASTRGQATQETQYF
>TRBJ2-3|-|TRBV18|-
TGTGCCAGCTCACCGTCAGGGCCAGATACGCAGTATTTT
CASSPSGPDTQYF
>TRBJ1-3|-|TRBV12-3/TRBV12-4|TRBD1
TGTGCCAGCAGCCAACAGACAGGGAGTGTCATATATTTT
CASSQQTGSVIYF
>TRBJ1-2|-|TRBV19|-
TGTGCCAGTAGTATAGCTGCGGATGGCTACACCTTC
CASSIAADGYTF
>TRBJ2-5|-|TRBV6-1|TRBD2
TGTGCCAGCAGCGAAAATCCCTCCACTAGCGTGGAGACCCAGTACTTC
CASSENPSTSVETQYF
>TRBJ1-2|-|TRBV5-1|-
TGCGCCAGCAGCTTGGAACAGATCTATGGCTACACCTTC
CASSLEQIYGYTF
>TRBJ1-1|-|TRBV15|TRBD1
TGTGCCACCAGCAGAGATACAGGGGCGACTGAAGCTTTCTTT
CATSRDTGATEAFF
>TRBJ1-4|-|TRBV6-5|TRBD1
TGTGCCAGCTTCGTCAGACAGGGGCATGAAAAACTGTTTTTT
CASFVRQGHEKLFF
>TRBJ2-2|-|TRBV6-5|TRBD1
TGTGCCACCAAGCTGACAGGGGGAAGTACCGGGGAGCTGTTTTTT
CATKLTGGSTGELFF
>TRBJ2-2|-|TRBV27|-
TGTGCTGGCAGTTTATTTGAGGATAGAACCGGAACGGGTAGTTCCCTGGGGGAGCTGTTTTTT
CAGSLFEDRTGTGSSLGELFF
>TRBJ1-2|-|TRBV11-3|TRBD1
TGTGCCAGCAGCTTAGCCCGTCGGGACAGGGAGAATGGCTACACCTTC
CASSLARRDRENGYTF
>TRBJ2-1|-|TRBV11-3|-
TGTGCCAGCAGCTTAGAGGGGGGTGAGCAGTTCTTC
CASSLEGGEQFF
>TRBJ2-5|once|TRBV3-1/TRBV3-2|-
TGTGCCAGCAGCCAAGTGGAGGTCCTCGTACAAGAGACCCAGTACTTC
CASSQVEVLVQETQYF
>TRBJ1-6|few|TRBV7-9|-
TGTGCCAGCAGCGTTTCAGGGAATTCACCCCTCCACTTT
CASSVSGNSPLHF
>TRBJ1-4|-|TRBV5-6|-
TGTGCCAGCAGCCGTGACAGTGTGGAGGAAAAACTGTTTTTT
CASSRDSVEEKLFF
>TRBJ2-5|-|TRBV6-6|TRBD2
TGTGCCAGCAGCCCCGGACTAGCGGGGAGTGGTAGCCAGTACTTC
CASSPGLAGSGSQYF
>TRBJ1-2|-|TRBV5-4|-
TGTGCCAGCAGCGCCCGGACAGATCACTATGGCTACACCTTC
CASSARTDHYGYTF
>TRBJ1-5|-|TRBV4-1|-
TGCGCCAGCAGCCGATATTCGGTCGAGGATAGCAATCAGCCCCAGCATTTT
CASSRYSVEDSNQPQHF
>TRBJ1-6|-|TRBV14|TRBD1
TGTGCCAGCAGCCAAGACACAGGGGGGCGCCGAGGCCTCCACTTT
CASSQDTGGRRGLHF
>TRBJ1-5|-|TRBV7-9|-
TGTGCCAGCAGCTTAGTTGAGGGCCAGCCCCAGCATTTT
CASSLVEGQPQHF
>TRBJ1-6|-|TRBV21-1|-
TGTGCCAGCAGCAATGGTGGGACAGAACCGGATTCACCCCTCCACTTT
CASSNGGTEPDSPLHF
>TRBJ1-1|-|TRBV6-5|-
TGTGCCAGCAGTCTAACAGCAAACACTGAAGCTTTCTTT
CASSLTANTEAFF
>TRBJ1-5|-|TRBV7-9|TRBD1
TGTGCCAGCAGCCAGTCCAGGACAGGGGTTCAGCCCCAGCATTTT
CASSQSRTGVQPQHF
>TRBJ2-7|-|TRBV7-9|-
TGTGCCAGCAGCTTAGTGTCAGGACCGGGGGAGCAGTACTTC
CASSLVSGPGEQYF
>TRBJ1-6|-|TRBV4-1|-
TGCGCCAGCAGCCAAGTTTCCAGTAATTCACCCCTCCACTTT
CASSQVSSNSPLHF
>TRBJ1-2|-|TRBV7-9|-
TGTGCCCTTCAGGTCGTGGCAGGGGGCTACACCTTC
CALQVVAGGYTF
>TRBJ2-2|-|TRBV2|TRBD1
TGTGCCACCAGAGGGGGCGTTACCGGGGAGCTGTTTTTT
CATRGGVTGELFF
>TRBJ1-6|-|TRBV14|TRBD1
TGTGCCAGCAGCCGGACAGGCTCGAATTCACCCCTCCACTTT
CASSRTGSNSPLHF
>TRBJ2-1|-|TRBV6-1|TRBD2
TGTGCCAGCAGTGAAGTTGGCGGGAGGGCAAATGAGCAGTTCTTC
CASSEVGGRANEQFF